Each of the 25 T cell receptor beta chains below was sequenced from the same sample in a study of T cell responses to AZD1222 COVID-19 vaccine. Sequencing used immunoSEQ multiplex PCR; TCRdb keeps in-frame clones, though not all of them. The sample lists some 99,000 clones, roughly 90% seen once, with about 5% in the top ten. This material consisted of peripheral blood, taken on day 0 of AZD1222 vaccination. These receptors were obtained from an adult in good health.

The CDR3 loop reads CASSQVGTGDFQYF. CDR3 sequence (DNA): TGTGCCAGCAGCCAAGTCGGGACAGGGGATTTTCAGTACTTC. The chain uses TRBV14 and TRBJ2-4, with 10 bases lining up with TRBD1. This CDR3 is built from 14 residues. V gave up 1 base and J gave up 11 bases; unmatched junction bases: 5. The germline V gene encodes CDR1 SGHDN and CDR2 FVKESK.

The rearrangement joins TRBV12-3 or TRBV12-4 to TRBJ1-1; D is unresolved. This CDR3 contains 13 residues. V was clipped by 3 bases and J by 3 bases, with 8 bases between them. The CDR3 protein is CASSLDRYTEAFF. The CDR3 nucleotides are TGTGCCAGCAGTTTGGACCGATACACTGAAGCTTTCTTT.

The chain employs TRBV27 and TRBJ2-1; 12 bases are shared with TRBD2. The CDR3 length is 16 residues. V lost 5 bases to trimming and J lost 6 bases; unmatched junction nucleotides: 8. Germline CDR1 reads MNHEY; CDR2 reads SMNVEV (reference sequence). In DNA form, the CDR3 reads TGTGCCAGCAGTCCGACTAGCGGGGGATGGGGCAATGAGCAGTTCTTC. Translated: CASSPTSGGWGNEQFF.

The CDR3 DNA is TGTGCCAGCCGTGTAGCTAACTATGGCTACACCTTC. Amino acids: CASRVANYGYTF. The V call is TRBV7-9, the J call TRBJ1-2; unclear D gene. V lost 8 bases to trimming and J lost 0 bases, with 7 bases between them. The CDR3 runs 12 residues. Germline lookup yields CDR1 SEHNR and CDR2 FQNEAQ (reference sequence).

This chain joins TRBV7-2 and TRBJ2-1; 9 nucleotides agree with TRBD2. The trim removed 2 bases at V and 4 bases at J, leaving 3 bases unmatched. CDR1 SGHTA and CDR2 FQGNSA come from the germline V gene. This CDR3 is built from 15 residues. The CDR3 DNA is TGTGCCAGCAGCTTAAGCGGGGGGTTTTACAATGAGCAGTTCTTC. The encoded protein is CASSLSGGFYNEQFF.

The chain employs TRBV5-6 and TRBJ2-3; D unclear. CDR1 SGHDT and CDR2 YYEEEE come from the germline V gene. V was trimmed by 1 base and J by 3 bases, leaving 3 bases between them. The CDR3 runs to 12 residues. The CDR3 loop reads CASSLKTDTQYF. The DNA for the CDR3 is TGTGCCAGCAGCTTGAAAACAGATACGCAGTATTTT.

The chain joins TRBV5-6 to TRBJ2-6; D is uncertain. CDR1 and CDR2 (germline): SGHDT, YYEEEE. The CDR3 is 15 residues long. Trimming removed 0 bases from V and 2 bases from J, with 6 bases in between. CDR3 sequence: CASSLVATGANVLTF. CDR3 coding DNA: TGTGCCAGCAGCTTGGTGGCGACTGGGGCCAACGTCCTGACTTTC.

The rearrangement links TRBV19 to TRBJ2-2, with D perhaps matching TRBD1 (6 bases). The CDR3 covers 14 residues. V was trimmed by 4 bases and J by 1 base, leaving 7 bases between them. Germline CDR1 reads LNHDA; CDR2 reads SQIVND (reference sequence). The CDR3 DNA reads TGTGCCAGTAGTAGGACAGTGAACACCGGGGAGCTGTTTTTT. This encodes CASSRTVNTGELFF.

The chain joins TRBV4-1 to TRBJ2-7, with a weak D call TRBD2 (6 bases). Germline CDR1 and CDR2: MGHRA and YSYEKL. The CDR3 consists of 17 residues. V was cut by 0 bases and J by 0 bases, with 15 bases left in between. The CDR3 DNA sequence: TGCGCCAGCAGCCAAGATCTTGGAGGGGTCAGCTCCTACGAGCAGTACTTC. It is translated as CASSQDLGGVSSYEQYF.

The chain combines TRBV29-1 with TRBJ2-1, with TRBD2 as a possible D gene (7 bases). The CDR3 contains 14 residues. The ends were cut back, 7 bases at V and 3 bases at J, with 16 bases in the middle. Germline V lookup: CDR1 SQVTM, CDR2 ANQGSEA. The CDR3 region has the DNA TGCAGCGGAGACACGGGGGGCCACTACAATGAGCAGTTCTTC. Translated: CSGDTGGHYNEQFF.

The chain carries TRBV7-6 and TRBJ1-5; tentative D call: TRBD1 (5 bases). The V gene's germline CDR1 is SGHVS and CDR2 FNYEAQ. The CDR3 length is 13 residues. Trimming cost V 4 bases and J 5 bases, with 9 bases left between them. CDR3 residues: CASSWAGDQPQHF. CDR3 in DNA: TGTGCCAGCAGCTGGGCGGGGGATCAGCCCCAGCATTTT. Variable domain in full (rest from reference TRBV7-6 and TRBJ1-5): GAGVSQSPRYKVTKRGQDVALRCDPISGHVSLYWYRQALGQGPEFLTYFNYEAQQDKSGLPNDRFSAERPEGSISTLTIQRTEQRDSAMYRCASSWAGDQPQHFGDGTRLSIL.

The chain has TRBV3-1 (or the pseudogene TRBV3-2) and TRBJ2-1; 11 nucleotides match TRBD2. The CDR3 extends over 14 amino acids. Germline trimming cut 3 bases from V and 6 bases from J; bases unmatched to any gene: 1. Germline CDR1 LGHDT, CDR2 YNNKEL (reference sequence). The CDR3 protein is CASSHSGRGNEQFF. The CDR3 bases are TGTGCCAGCAGCCATAGCGGGAGGGGCAATGAGCAGTTCTTC.

The rearrangement joins TRBV28 to TRBJ1-6; 9 bases match TRBD1. The V segment lost 2 bases and the J segment 9 bases; nucleotides outside the gene matches: 5. Germline lookup yields CDR1 MDHEN and CDR2 SYDVKM. CDR3 length equals 15 residues. The CDR3 sequence: CASSLPGQGGSPLHF. CDR3 nucleotides: TGTGCCAGCAGTTTACCGGGACAGGGTGGTTCACCCCTCCACTTT.

In DNA form, the CDR3 reads TGCGCCAGCAGCCAAGGAGGCTCTCTGAGTGAGCAGTTCTTC. Its translation is CASSQGGSLSEQFF. V and J are TRBV4-3 and TRBJ2-1; D remains ambiguous. V shed 1 base and J shed 9 bases, with 13 bases lying between them. The CDR3 totals 14 residues. Germline CDR1 is LGHNA and CDR2 is YSLEER.

The rearrangement joins TRBV19 to TRBJ2-2, with D uncertain. V lost 2 bases and J lost 6, with 13 bases in between. The CDR3 has 15 amino acids. CDR1 is LNHDA and CDR2 is SQIVND in the germline V gene (reference sequence). The CDR3 protein is CASSIMGPRAGELFF. CDR3 coding DNA: TGTGCCAGTAGTATAATGGGTCCTCGGGCCGGGGAGCTGTTTTTT.

The chain joins TRBV28 to TRBJ2-5; TRBD1 aligns across 9 bases. V trimming: 4 bases; J trimming: 5 bases; junction bases outside the gene matches: 11. The CDR3 extends over 16 amino acids. CDR1 MDHEN and CDR2 SYDVKM come from the germline V gene. The CDR3 sequence is CASSSPGQGFGETQYF. CDR3 coding DNA: TGTGCCAGCAGTTCACCGGGACAGGGTTTCGGGGAGACCCAGTACTTC.

This rearrangement joins TRBV7-2 to TRBJ1-2, with D unresolved. Looked up from germline, CDR1 is SGHTA and CDR2 is FQGNSA. The CDR3 sequence is 13 residues long. V was shortened by 1 base and J by 2 bases, with 5 bases between the two germline ends. In nucleotides, the CDR3 is TGTGCCAGCAGCTTAGGTATCAACTATGGCTACACCTTC. Its protein product is CASSLGINYGYTF.

Only a few counts were recorded for this clone. V is TRBV10-3 and J is TRBJ2-2; D remains ambiguous. The CDR3 consists of 13 residues. CDR1 is ENHRY, CDR2 SYGVKD, per germline. Trimming took 0 bases from V and 4 from J, leaving 3 bases between them. The CDR3 sequence is CAISESGTGELFF. DNA for the CDR3: TGTGCCATCAGTGAGTCTGGCACCGGGGAGCTGTTTTTT.

The J gene is TRBJ1-2, the V gene TRBV4-2, with a tentative D call TRBD1 (5 bases). Germline V gene data show CDR1 as LGHNA and CDR2 as YNFKEQ. The CDR3 length is 14 residues. Between the trimmed V and J ends, which lost 1 base and 1 base, there was a span of 7 bases. The CDR3 region is CASSQGDSNYGYTF. The CDR3, as DNA: TGTGCCAGCAGCCAAGGTGACAGTAACTATGGCTACACCTTC.

The chain uses TRBV6-4 and TRBJ1-1, with 7 bases lining up with TRBD1. In germline, CDR1 is MRHNA, CDR2 SNTAGT. Losses at the gene ends were 3 bases for V and 7 bases for J; bases not matched to a gene: 5. There are 13 residues in the CDR3. The CDR3 sequence is CASSDSRDSEAFF. DNA for the CDR3: TGTGCCAGCAGTGATTCTAGGGACAGTGAAGCTTTCTTT.

V gene TRBV13 combines with J gene TRBJ2-5; D is possibly TRBD1 (6 bases). Germline V CDR1 and CDR2: PRHDT, FYEKMQ (reference sequence). V lost 0 bases and J 4 bases, leaving 18 bases between the germline ends. This CDR3 is built from 17 residues. Here the CDR3 reads CASSLGQGAGVRETQYF. The CDR3 nucleotides are TGTGCCAGCAGCTTAGGCCAAGGGGCAGGGGTCCGAGAGACCCAGTACTTC.

The chain uses TRBV11-1 and TRBJ1-1; unclear D gene. The V and J ends lost 4 bases and 2 bases respectively, with 17 bases between them. The CDR3 totals 16 residues. The V gene's germline CDR1 is SGHAT and CDR2 FQDESV (reference sequence). CDR3 coding DNA: TGTGCCAGCAGCTCGCAACTGGACTTCACAAACACTGAAGCTTTCTTT. Its protein is CASSSQLDFTNTEAFF.

The sample holds one count of this clone. The chain uses TRBV4-3 and TRBJ2-7; D is ambiguous. The CDR3 has 13 residues. In germline, CDR1 is LGHNA, CDR2 YSLEER. With 0 bases removed from V and 3 bases from J, the gap between germline ends came to 6 bases. CDR3 in DNA: TGCGCCAGCAGCCAAGAGTTCGGCTACGAGCAGTACTTC. The encoded protein is CASSQEFGYEQYF.

Only one count was recorded for this clone. The chain couples TRBV7-9 to TRBJ2-6; no definite D call. From germline, CDR1 is SEHNR and CDR2 FQNEAQ (reference sequence). Trimming pared 1 base from V and 1 base from J, leaving 17 bases between. The CDR3 totals 19 residues. The DNA of the CDR3 is TGTGCCAGCAGCTTAGACGGTGGCGATCTCCTATCTGGGGCCAACGTCCTGACTTTC. Amino acids: CASSLDGGDLLSGANVLTF.

The J gene is TRBJ1-2, the V gene TRBV27; D not resolved. The CDR3 loop spans 15 amino acids. V dropped 2 bases and J dropped 0 bases, with 10 bases sitting between them. Germline loops: CDR1 MNHEY, CDR2 SMNVEV (reference sequence). This CDR3 reads CASSLIGRTNYGYTF. CDR3 coding DNA: TGTGCCAGCAGTTTAATTGGCAGGACTAACTATGGCTACACCTTC.